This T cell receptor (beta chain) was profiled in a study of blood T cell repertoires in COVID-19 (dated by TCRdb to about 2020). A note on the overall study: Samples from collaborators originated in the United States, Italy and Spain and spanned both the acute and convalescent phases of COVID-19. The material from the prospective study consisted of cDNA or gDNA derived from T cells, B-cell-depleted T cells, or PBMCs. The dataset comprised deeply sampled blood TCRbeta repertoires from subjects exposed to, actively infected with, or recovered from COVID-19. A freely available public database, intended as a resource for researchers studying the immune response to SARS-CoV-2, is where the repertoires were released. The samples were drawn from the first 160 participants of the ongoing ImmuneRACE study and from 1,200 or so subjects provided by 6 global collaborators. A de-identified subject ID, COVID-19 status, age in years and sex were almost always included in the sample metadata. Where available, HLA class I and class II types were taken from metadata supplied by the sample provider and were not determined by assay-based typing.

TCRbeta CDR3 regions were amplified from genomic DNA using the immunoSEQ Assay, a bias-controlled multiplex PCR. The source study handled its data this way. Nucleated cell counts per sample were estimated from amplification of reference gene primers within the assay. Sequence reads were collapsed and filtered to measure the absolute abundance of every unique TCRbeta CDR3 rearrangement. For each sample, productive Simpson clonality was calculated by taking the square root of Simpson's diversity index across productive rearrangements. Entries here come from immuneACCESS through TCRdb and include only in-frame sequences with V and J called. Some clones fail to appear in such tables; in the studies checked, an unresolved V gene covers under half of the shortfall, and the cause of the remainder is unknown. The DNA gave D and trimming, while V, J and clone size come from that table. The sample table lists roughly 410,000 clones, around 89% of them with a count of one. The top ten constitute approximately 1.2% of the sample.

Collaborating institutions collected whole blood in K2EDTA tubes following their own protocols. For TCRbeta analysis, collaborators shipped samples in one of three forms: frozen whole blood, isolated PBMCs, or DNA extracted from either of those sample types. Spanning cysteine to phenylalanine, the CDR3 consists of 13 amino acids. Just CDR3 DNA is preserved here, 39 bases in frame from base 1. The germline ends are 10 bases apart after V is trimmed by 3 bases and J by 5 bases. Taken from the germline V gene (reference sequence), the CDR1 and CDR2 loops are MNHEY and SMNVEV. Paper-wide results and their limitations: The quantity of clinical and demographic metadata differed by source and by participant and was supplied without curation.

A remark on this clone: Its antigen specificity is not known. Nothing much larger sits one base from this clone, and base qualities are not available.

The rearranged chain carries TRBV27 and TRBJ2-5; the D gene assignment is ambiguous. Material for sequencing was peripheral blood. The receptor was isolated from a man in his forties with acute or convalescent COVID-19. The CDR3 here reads CASSFEFMETQYF. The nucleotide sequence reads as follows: TGTGCCAGCAGTTTCGAGTTCATGGAGACCCAGTACTTC.